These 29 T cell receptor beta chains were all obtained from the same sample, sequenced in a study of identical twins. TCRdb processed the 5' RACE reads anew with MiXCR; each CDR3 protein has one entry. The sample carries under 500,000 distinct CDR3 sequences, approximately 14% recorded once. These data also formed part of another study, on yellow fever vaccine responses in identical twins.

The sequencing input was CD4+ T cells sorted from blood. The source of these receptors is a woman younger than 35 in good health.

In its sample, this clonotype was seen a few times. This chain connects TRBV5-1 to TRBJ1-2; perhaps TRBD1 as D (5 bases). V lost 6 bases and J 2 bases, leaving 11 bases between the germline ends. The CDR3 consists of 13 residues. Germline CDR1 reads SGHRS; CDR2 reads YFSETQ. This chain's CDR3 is CASTLGGNYGYTF. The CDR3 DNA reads TGCGCCAGCACCCTTGGGGGGAACTATGGCTACACCTTC.

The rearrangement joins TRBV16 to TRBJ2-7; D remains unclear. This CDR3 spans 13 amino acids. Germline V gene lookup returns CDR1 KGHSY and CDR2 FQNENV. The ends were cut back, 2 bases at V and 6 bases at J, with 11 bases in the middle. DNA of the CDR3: TGTGCCAGCAGCCAAAGACGACCTCTCGAGCAGTACTTC. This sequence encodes CASSQRRPLEQYF.

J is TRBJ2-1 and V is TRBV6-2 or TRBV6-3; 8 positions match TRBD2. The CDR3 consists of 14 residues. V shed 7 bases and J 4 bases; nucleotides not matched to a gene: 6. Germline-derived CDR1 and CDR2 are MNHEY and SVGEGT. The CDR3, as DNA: TGTGCCAGCAAAGGCGCGGGGGGTTACAATGAGCAGTTCTTC. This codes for CASKGAGGYNEQFF.

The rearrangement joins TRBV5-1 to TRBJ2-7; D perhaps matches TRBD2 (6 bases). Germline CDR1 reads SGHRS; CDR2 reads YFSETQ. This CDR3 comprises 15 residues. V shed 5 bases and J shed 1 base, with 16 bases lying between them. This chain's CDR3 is CASRSGVISSYEQYF. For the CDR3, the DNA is TGCGCCAGCAGGTCGGGGGTCATCTCTTCCTACGAGCAGTACTTC.

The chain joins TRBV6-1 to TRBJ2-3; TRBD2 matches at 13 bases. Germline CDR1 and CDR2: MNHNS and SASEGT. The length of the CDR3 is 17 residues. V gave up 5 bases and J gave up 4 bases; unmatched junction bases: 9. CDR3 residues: CASSTTSGGSRADTQYF. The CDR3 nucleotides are TGTGCCAGCAGTACGACTAGCGGGGGGTCTAGGGCAGATACGCAGTATTTT.

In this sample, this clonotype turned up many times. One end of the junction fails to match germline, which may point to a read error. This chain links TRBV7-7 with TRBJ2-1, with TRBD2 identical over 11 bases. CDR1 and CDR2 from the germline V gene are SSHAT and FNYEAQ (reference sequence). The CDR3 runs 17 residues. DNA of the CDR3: TGTGCTAGCAGCCCCTCAGGGGTACTAGCGGGGGCCAATGAGCAGTTCTTC. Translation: CASSPSGVLAGANEQFF.

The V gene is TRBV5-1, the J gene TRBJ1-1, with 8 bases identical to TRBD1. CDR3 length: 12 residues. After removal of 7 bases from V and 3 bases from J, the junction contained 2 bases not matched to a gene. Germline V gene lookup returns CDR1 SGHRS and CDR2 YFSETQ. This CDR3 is CASGTGYTEAFF. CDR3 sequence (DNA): TGCGCCAGCGGGACAGGCTACACTGAAGCTTTCTTT.

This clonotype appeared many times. The CDR3 DNA reads as TGCAGCGTTGGGACAGGGGGGGCCTACGAGCAGTACTTC. This gives the protein CSVGTGGAYEQYF. The chain carries TRBV29-1 and TRBJ2-7, with 10 bases aligning to TRBD1. This CDR3 has 13 amino acids. Germline V lookup: CDR1 SQVTM, CDR2 ANQGSEA. With 4 bases clipped from V and 2 bases from J, the junction kept 2 bases outside the gene matches.

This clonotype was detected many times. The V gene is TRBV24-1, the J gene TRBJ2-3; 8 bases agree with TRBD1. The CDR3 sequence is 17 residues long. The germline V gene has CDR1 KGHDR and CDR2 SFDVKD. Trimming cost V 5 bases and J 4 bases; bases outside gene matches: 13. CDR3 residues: CATSGQGTGVKSDTQYF. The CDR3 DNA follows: TGTGCCACCAGTGGACAGGGGACGGGAGTTAAATCAGATACGCAGTATTTT.

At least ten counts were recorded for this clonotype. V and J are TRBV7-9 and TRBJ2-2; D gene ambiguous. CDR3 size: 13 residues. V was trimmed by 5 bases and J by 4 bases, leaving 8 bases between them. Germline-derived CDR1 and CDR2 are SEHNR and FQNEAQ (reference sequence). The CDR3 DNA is TGTGCCAGCAGCCCCTTTATCACCGGGGAGCTGTTTTTT. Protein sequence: CASSPFITGELFF.

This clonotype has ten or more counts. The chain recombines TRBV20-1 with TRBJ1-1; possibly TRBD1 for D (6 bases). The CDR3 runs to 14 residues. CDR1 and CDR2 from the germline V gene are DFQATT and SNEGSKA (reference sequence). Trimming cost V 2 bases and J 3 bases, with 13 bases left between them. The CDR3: CSARTGAKDTEAFF. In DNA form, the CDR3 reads TGCAGTGCTAGAACGGGGGCGAAGGACACTGAAGCTTTCTTT.

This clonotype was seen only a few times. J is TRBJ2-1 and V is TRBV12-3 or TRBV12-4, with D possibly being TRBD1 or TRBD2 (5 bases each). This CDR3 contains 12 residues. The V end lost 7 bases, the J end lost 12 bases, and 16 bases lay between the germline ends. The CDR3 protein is CASTSPRGGQFF. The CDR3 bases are TGTGCCAGCACCTCCCCGAGGGGTGGGCAGTTCTTC.

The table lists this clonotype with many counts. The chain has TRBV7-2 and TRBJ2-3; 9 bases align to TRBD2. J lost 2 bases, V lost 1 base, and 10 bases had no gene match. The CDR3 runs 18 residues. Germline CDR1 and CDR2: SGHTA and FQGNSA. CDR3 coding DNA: TGTGCCAGCAGCTTAGGCGCTGGGGCTAGCGGGACCACAGATACGCAGTATTTT. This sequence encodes CASSLGAGASGTTDTQYF.

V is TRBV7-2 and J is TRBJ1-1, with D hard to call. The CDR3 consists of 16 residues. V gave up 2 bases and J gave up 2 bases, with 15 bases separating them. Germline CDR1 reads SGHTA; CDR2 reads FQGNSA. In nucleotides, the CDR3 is TGTGCCAGCAGCTTAACCCAGACAAGTTTAAACACTGAAGCTTTCTTT. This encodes CASSLTQTSLNTEAFF.

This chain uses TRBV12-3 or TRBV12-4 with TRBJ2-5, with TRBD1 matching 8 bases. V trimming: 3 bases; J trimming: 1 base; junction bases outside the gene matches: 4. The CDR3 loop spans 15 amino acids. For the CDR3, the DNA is TGTGCCAGCAGTTTGGGGACAGGATTCCAAGAGACCCAGTACTTC. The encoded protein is CASSLGTGFQETQYF.

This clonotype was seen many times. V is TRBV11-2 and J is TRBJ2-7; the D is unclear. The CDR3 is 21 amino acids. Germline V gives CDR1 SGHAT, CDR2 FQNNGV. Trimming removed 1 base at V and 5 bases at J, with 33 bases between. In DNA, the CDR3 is TGTGCCAGCAGCTTAGGAGCTTGGGAAAAGTTAGGAAAGCCCACTACGAACGAGCAGTACTTC. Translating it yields CASSLGAWEKLGKPTTNEQYF.

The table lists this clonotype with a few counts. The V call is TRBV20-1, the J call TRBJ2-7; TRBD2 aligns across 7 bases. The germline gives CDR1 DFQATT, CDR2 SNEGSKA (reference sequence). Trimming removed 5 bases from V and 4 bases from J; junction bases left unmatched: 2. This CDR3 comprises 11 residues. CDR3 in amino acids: CSASLAYEQYF. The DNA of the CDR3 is TGCAGTGCTTCACTAGCGTACGAGCAGTACTTC.

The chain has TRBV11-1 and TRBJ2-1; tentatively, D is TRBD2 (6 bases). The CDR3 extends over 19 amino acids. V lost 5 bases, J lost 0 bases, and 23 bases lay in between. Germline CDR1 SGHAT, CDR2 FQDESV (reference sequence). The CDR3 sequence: CASSPMRSGMSSSYNEQFF. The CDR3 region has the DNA TGTGCCAGCAGCCCGATGCGTAGCGGTATGAGCAGCTCCTACAATGAGCAGTTCTTC.

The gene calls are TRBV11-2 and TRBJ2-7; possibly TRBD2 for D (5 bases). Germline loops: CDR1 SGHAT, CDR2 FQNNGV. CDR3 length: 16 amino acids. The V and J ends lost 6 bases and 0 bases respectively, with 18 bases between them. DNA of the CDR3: TGTGCCAGCAGTAATCTGGGCGGGCGGACCTCCTACGAGCAGTACTTC. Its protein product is CASSNLGGRTSYEQYF. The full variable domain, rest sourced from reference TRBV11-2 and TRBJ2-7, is EAGVAQSPRYKIIEKRQSVAFWCNPISGHATLYWYQQILGQGPKLLIQFQNNGVVDDSQLPKDRFSAERLKGVDSTLKIQPAKLEDSAVYLCASSNLGGRTSYEQYFGPGTRLTVT.

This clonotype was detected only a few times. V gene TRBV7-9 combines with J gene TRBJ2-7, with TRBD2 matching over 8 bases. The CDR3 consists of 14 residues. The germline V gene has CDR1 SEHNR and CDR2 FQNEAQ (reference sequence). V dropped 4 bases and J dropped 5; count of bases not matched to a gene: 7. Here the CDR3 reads CASSSLAGFDEQYF. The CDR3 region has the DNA TGTGCCAGCAGCTCCTTAGCGGGATTCGACGAGCAGTACTTC.

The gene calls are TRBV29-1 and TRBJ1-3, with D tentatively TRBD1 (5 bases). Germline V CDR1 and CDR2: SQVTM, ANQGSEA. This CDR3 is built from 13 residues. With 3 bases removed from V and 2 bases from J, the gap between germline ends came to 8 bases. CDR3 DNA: TGCAGCGTTGAGTCAGGGACTGGAAACACCATATATTTT. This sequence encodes CSVESGTGNTIYF. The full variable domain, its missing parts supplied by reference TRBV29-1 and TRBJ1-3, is SAVISQKPSRDICQRGTSLTIQCQVDSQVTMMFWYRQQPGQSLTLIATANQGSEATYESGFVIDKFPISRPNLTFSTLTVSNMSPEDSSIYLCSVESGTGNTIYFGEGSWLTVV.

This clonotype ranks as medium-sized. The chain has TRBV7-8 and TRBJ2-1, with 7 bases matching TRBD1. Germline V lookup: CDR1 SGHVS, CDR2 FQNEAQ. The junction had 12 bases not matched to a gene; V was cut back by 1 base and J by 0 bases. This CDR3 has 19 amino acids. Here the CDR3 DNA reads TGTGCCAGCAGCTTAGGCTGGAGGAACAGGGGCTACTCCTACAATGAGCAGTTCTTC. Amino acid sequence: CASSLGWRNRGYSYNEQFF.

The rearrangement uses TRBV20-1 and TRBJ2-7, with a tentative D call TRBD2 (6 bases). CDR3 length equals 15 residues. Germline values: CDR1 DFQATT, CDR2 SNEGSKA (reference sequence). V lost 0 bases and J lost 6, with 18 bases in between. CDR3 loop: CSAREVERRASEQYF. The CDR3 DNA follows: TGCAGTGCTAGAGAGGTAGAACGGAGGGCCAGCGAGCAGTACTTC.

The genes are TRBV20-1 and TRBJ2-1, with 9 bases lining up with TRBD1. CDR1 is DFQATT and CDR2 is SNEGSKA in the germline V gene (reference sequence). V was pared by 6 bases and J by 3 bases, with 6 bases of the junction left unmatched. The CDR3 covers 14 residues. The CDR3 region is CSACRDRDYNEQFF. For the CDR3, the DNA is TGCAGTGCCTGTCGGGACAGGGACTACAATGAGCAGTTCTTC.

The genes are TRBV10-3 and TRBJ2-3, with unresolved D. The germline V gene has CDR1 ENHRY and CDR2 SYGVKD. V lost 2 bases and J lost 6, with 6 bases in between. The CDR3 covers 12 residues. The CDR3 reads CAISEAPDTQYF. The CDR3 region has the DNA TGTGCCATCAGTGAGGCCCCGGATACGCAGTATTTT.

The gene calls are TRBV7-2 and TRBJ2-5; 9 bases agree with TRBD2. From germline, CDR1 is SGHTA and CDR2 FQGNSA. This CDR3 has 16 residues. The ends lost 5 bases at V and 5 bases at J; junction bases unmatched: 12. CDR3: CASSPGLAMGSETQYF. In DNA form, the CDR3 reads TGTGCCAGCAGCCCCGGACTAGCGATGGGGTCGGAGACCCAGTACTTC.

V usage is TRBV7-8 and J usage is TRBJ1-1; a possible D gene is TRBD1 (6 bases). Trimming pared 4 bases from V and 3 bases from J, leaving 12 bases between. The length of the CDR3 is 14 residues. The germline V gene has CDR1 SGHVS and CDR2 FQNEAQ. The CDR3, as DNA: TGTGCCAGCAGCTACAGGGTTGAGGACACTGAAGCTTTCTTT. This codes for CASSYRVEDTEAFF.

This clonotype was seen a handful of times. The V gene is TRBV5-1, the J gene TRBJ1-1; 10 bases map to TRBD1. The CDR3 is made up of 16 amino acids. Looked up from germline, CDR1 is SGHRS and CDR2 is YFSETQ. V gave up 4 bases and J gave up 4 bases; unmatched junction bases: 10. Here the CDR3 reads CASSARWDRGGTEAFF. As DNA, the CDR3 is TGCGCCAGCAGCGCGCGGTGGGACAGGGGTGGCACTGAAGCTTTCTTT.

DNA for the CDR3: TGTGCCAGCAGCTCATCCGGGACAGTGAACACCGGGGAGCTGTTTTTT. Its translation: CASSSSGTVNTGELFF. The chain recombines TRBV7-2 with TRBJ2-2, with 7 bases matching TRBD1. Germline V gene data show CDR1 as SGHTA and CDR2 as FQGNSA. The CDR3 is made up of 16 amino acids. V trimming: 4 bases; J trimming: 1 base; junction bases outside the gene matches: 6.